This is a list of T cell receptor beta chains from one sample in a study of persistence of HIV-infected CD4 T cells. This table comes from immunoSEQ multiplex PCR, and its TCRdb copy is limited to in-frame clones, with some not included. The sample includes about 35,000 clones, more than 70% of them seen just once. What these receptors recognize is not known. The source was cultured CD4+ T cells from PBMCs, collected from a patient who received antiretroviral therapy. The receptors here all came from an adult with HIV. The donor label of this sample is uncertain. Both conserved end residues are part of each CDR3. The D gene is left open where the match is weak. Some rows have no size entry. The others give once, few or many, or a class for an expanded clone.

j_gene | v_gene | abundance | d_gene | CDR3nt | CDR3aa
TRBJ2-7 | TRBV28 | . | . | TGTGCCAGCACCGCGCCAAGGGGACTCTCCTACGAGCAGTACTTC | CASTAPRGLSYEQYF
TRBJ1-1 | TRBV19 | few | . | TGTGCCAGTAGGGCCAGATCCCGGACTGAAGCTTTCTTT | CASRARSRTEAFF
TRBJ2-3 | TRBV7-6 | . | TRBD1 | TGTGCCAGCAGCTTTAACAGGGGGCCAGATACGCAGTATTTT | CASSFNRGPDTQYF
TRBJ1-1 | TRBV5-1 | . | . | TGCGCCAGCAGCTTTACAGATTTGAACACTGAAGCTTTCTTT | CASSFTDLNTEAFF
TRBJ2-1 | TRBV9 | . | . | TGTGCCAGCAGCGTAGGCCCGCTAAGGGCGTACAATGAGCAGTTCTTC | CASSVGPLRAYNEQFF
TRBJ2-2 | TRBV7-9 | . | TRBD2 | TGTGCCAGCAGCCTAGCGGGGGGGCCCGGGGAGCTGTTTTTT | CASSLAGGPGELFF
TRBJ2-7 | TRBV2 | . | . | TGTGCCAGCAGAGACGGGCTAGGGGTTTACGAGCAGTACTTC | CASRDGLGVYEQYF
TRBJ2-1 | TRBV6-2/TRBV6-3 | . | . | TGTGCCAGCAGTTATTTTGGGAATGAGCAGTTCTTC | CASSYFGNEQFF
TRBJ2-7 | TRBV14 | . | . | TGTGCCAGCAGCCCGGGACAAGTTCCCGAGCAGTACTTC | CASSPGQVPEQYF
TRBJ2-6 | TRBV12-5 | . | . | TGTGCTAGTGGTTTGGGGGGGGCCAACGTCCTGACTTTC | CASGLGGANVLTF
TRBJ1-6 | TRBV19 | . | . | TGTGCCAGTAGGGACAGCAATTCACCCCTCCACTTT | CASRDSNSPLHF
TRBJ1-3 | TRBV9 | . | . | TGTGCCAGCAGCCACGAAAACACCATATATTTT | CASSHENTIYF
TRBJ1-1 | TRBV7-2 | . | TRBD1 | TGTGCCAGCAGCCCTCGGGACAGGGTGCCTGAAGCTTTCTTT | CASSPRDRVPEAFF
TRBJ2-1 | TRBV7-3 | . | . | TGTGCCAGCAGCTTTACCGGTTACAATGAGCAGTTCTTC | CASSFTGYNEQFF
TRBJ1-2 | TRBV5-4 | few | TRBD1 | TGTGCCAGCAGCTGGGGTACAGGGGAAGGCTACACCTTC | CASSWGTGEGYTF
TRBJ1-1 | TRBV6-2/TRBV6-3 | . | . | TGTGCCAGCAGTCTGGGGCAGGGATGGGGCACTGAAGCTTTCTTT | CASSLGQGWGTEAFF
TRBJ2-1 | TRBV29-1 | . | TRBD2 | TGCAGCGTTTCTGAGCGGGGCAATGAGCAGTTCTTC | CSVSERGNEQFF
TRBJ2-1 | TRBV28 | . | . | TGTGCCATAACAGGGAGCTCCTACAATGAGCAGTTCTTC | CAITGSSYNEQFF
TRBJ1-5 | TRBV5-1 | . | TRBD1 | TGCGCCAGCCGCCCAGGGGGAGAGAGCAATCAGCCCCAGCATTTT | CASRPGGESNQPQHF
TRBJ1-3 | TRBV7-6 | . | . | TGTGCCAGCAGCTCCGGCCGGGGCTCTGGAAACACCATATATTTT | CASSSGRGSGNTIYF
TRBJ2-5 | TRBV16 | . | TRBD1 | TGTGCCAGCGGCCGACAGGGTGAGGGAGAGACCCAGTACTTC | CASGRQGEGETQYF
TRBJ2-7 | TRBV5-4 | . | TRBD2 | TGTGCCAGCAGCAAGGGACTAGCGGGGAATCTTGGCGAGCAGTACTTC | CASSKGLAGNLGEQYF